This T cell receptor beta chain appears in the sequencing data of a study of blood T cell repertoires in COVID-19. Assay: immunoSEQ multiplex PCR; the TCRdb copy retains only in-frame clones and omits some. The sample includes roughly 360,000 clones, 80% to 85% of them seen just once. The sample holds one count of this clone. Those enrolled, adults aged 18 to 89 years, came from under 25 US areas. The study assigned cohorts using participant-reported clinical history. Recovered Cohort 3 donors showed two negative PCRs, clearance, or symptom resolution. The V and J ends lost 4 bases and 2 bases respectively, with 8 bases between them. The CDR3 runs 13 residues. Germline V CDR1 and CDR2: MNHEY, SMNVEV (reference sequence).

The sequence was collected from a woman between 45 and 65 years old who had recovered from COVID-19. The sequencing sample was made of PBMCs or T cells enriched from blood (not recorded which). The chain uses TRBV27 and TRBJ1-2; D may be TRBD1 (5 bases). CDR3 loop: CASSYGGNYGYTF. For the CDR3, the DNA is TGTGCCAGCAGTTATGGGGGGAACTATGGCTACACCTTC.